Following are 27 T cell receptor beta chains from one sample sequenced in a study of identical twins' blood T cells. MiXCR, run by TCRdb on the 5' RACE reads, gives a single entry per CDR3 protein. The sample contains hundreds of thousands of distinct CDR3 sequences, about 28% of which appear only once. The source material was PBMCs. These receptors all come from a woman aged 18 to 49 in good health.

CDR3 residues: CASSLRQALTYNEQFF. CDR3 coding DNA: TGTGCCAGCAGCCTCCGACAGGCCTTGACCTACAATGAGCAGTTCTTC. The V call is TRBV7-9, the J call TRBJ2-1; D possibly corresponds to TRBD1 (6 bases). Deletions cut 5 bases from V and 2 bases from J, with 16 bases between. The CDR3 has 16 amino acids. Germline V gives CDR1 SEHNR, CDR2 FQNEAQ (reference sequence).

The V call is TRBV7-6, the J call TRBJ1-4; D uncertain. This CDR3 is built from 14 residues. Germline CDR1 and CDR2: SGHVS and FNYEAQ. V was shortened by 1 base and J by 1 base, with 4 bases between the two germline ends. DNA for the CDR3: TGTGCCAGCAGCTTAGACAAAACTAATGAAAAACTGTTTTTT. Translation gives CASSLDKTNEKLFF.

In its sample, this clonotype was seen many times. This rearrangement joins TRBV7-9 to TRBJ1-1; maybe TRBD1 (6 bases). Germline loops: CDR1 SEHNR, CDR2 FQNEAQ (reference sequence). The CDR3 extends over 15 amino acids. Trimming pared 7 bases from V and 5 bases from J, leaving 20 bases between. CDR3 DNA sequence: TGTGCCAGCACCCTATTGATACAGGGAGGGACTGAAGCTTTCTTT. It specifies CASTLLIQGGTEAFF.

This clonotype came up once. Just one base apart from a much larger clone, this may be a read error. This sequence joins TRBV29-1 and TRBJ2-1, with 9 positions matching TRBD2. V trimming: 2 bases; J trimming: 8 bases; junction bases outside the gene matches: 16. The CDR3 runs to 17 residues. Germline assignment: CDR1 SQVTM and CDR2 ANQGSEA. The CDR3, as DNA: TGCAGCGTTGAAAAGGGTCTTGCGGGAGGGTTTTACGATGAGCAGTTCTTC. This encodes CSVEKGLAGGFYDEQFF.

This clonotype was picked up one time. The V call is TRBV20-1, the J call TRBJ1-1; the D is unclear. V was shortened by 3 bases and J by 5 bases, with 13 bases between the two germline ends. CDR1 DFQATT and CDR2 SNEGSKA come from the germline V gene (reference sequence). The CDR3 has 13 amino acids. This chain's CDR3 is CSARMGGGTEAFF. CDR3 bases: TGCAGTGCTAGGATGGGAGGCGGAACTGAAGCTTTCTTT.

This clonotype was picked up many times. The V and J genes are TRBV20-1 and TRBJ1-5; D not resolved. With 4 bases removed from V and 7 bases from J, the gap between germline ends came to 11 bases. The CDR3 sequence is 12 residues long. Germline CDR1 is DFQATT and CDR2 is SNEGSKA (reference sequence). CDR3 sequence (DNA): TGCAGTGCTATCGGAGAGAACCAGCCCCAGCATTTT. It is translated as CSAIGENQPQHF.

This clonotype came up a few times. J is TRBJ2-3 and V is TRBV18; 7 bases fit TRBD1. There are 17 residues in the CDR3. V gave up 6 bases and J gave up 0 bases; unmatched junction bases: 12. From germline, CDR1 is KGHSH and CDR2 LQKENI. The CDR3 loop is CASSPSDRALSTDTQYF. The CDR3 region has the DNA TGTGCCAGCTCTCCAAGCGACAGGGCCCTTAGCACAGATACGCAGTATTTT.

CDR3 DNA sequence: TGCGGTTCATCAGTATCGAACGAGCAGTACTTC. Its translation is CGSSVSNEQYF. The rearrangement uses TRBV29-1 and TRBJ2-7; the D is unclear. The CDR3 is 11 residues long. Germline lookup yields CDR1 SQVTM and CDR2 ANQGSEA.

This chain uses TRBV7-6 with TRBJ2-7; no clear D gene. The CDR3 sequence is 16 residues long. Between the trimmed V and J ends, which lost 2 bases and 4 bases, there was a span of 18 bases. The germline V gene has CDR1 SGHVS and CDR2 FNYEAQ. CDR3 protein: CASSLFPERTDYEQYF. CDR3 DNA sequence: TGTGCCAGCAGCTTATTTCCCGAGCGAACCGATTACGAGCAGTACTTC.

The CDR3 sequence: CASSGVATNEKLFF. The CDR3 DNA reads as TGTGCCAGTAGTGGAGTAGCAACTAATGAAAAACTGTTTTTT. The gene calls are TRBV19 and TRBJ1-4, with D unresolved. CDR1 is LNHDA and CDR2 is SQIVND in the germline V gene (reference sequence). The CDR3 extends over 14 amino acids. With 5 bases removed from V and 0 bases from J, the gap between germline ends came to 7 bases.

This clonotype appeared once. CDR3 residues: CASSLTRDRFSGNTIYF. DNA for the CDR3: TGTGCCAGCAGCTTAACTCGGGACAGGTTCTCTGGAAACACCATATATTTT. This chain connects TRBV7-9 to TRBJ1-3; 8 bases match TRBD1. V shed 2 bases and J 0 bases; nucleotides not matched to a gene: 6. Germline V CDR1 and CDR2: SEHNR, FQNEAQ (reference sequence). This CDR3 comprises 17 residues.

The table lists this clonotype with many counts. The chain uses TRBV29-1 and TRBJ1-2, with TRBD1 matching 11 bases. This CDR3 spans 16 amino acids. V dropped 4 bases and J dropped 8; count of bases not matched to a gene: 15. Germline V lookup: CDR1 SQVTM, CDR2 ANQGSEA. DNA for the CDR3: TGCAGCGTTGGATTCTGGGGGACAGGGGGTGTGAGCGGCTACACCTTC. It encodes CSVGFWGTGGVSGYTF. The full variable domain, with the rest looked up from reference TRBV29-1 and TRBJ1-2, is SAVISQKPSRDICQRGTSLTIQCQVDSQVTMMFWYRQQPGQSLTLIATANQGSEATYESGFVIDKFPISRPNLTFSTLTVSNMSPEDSSIYLCSVGFWGTGGVSGYTFGSGTRLTVV.

This clonotype was recorded a few times. The chain joins TRBV20-1 to TRBJ2-5; 11 bases are a match to TRBD2. CDR3 size: 15 residues. The V gene end was trimmed by 3 bases and the J gene end by 2 bases; junction bases not matched to a gene: 5. From germline, CDR1 is DFQATT and CDR2 SNEGSKA (reference sequence). CDR3 DNA sequence: TGCAGTGCTAGTTCTAGCGGGGGGATTCAAGAGACCCAGTACTTC. Amino acid sequence: CSASSSGGIQETQYF.

This clonotype has only a few counts. The chain uses TRBV6-6 and TRBJ2-1; weak D call: TRBD2 (6 bases). This CDR3 has 12 amino acids. Trimming pared 4 bases from V and 15 bases from J, leaving 16 bases between. Germline CDR1 and CDR2: MNHNY and SVGAGI (reference sequence). CDR3 coding DNA: TGTGCCAGCAGTTCGGACTACCGAGGGCGGTTCTTC. Encoded protein: CASSSDYRGRFF.

The chain couples TRBV19 to TRBJ2-1; perhaps TRBD2 as D (5 bases). V dropped 5 bases and J dropped 7 bases, with 9 bases sitting between them. Looked up from germline, CDR1 is LNHDA and CDR2 is SQIVND (reference sequence). The CDR3 is made up of 12 amino acids. The CDR3 loop reads CASSYTRNEQFF. CDR3 bases: TGTGCCAGTAGTTACACTAGGAATGAGCAGTTCTTC.

Turning to this clonotype: A junction boundary mismatches the germline segment, possibly from a read error. The V and J genes are TRBV12-3 or TRBV12-4 and TRBJ1-3; D uncertain. The length of the CDR3 is 13 residues. The CDR3 sequence is CASSRLSGDTIYF. CDR3 sequence (DNA): TGTGCCAGCAGCAGGCTGAGTGGAGACACCATATATTTT.

The chain employs TRBV5-4 and TRBJ2-1; 7 positions match TRBD2. Trimming at V came to 2 bases and at J to 5 bases, leaving 1 base not matched to a gene. Germline lookup yields CDR1 SGHNT and CDR2 YYREEE (reference sequence). CDR3 length: 13 residues. CDR3 DNA sequence: TGTGCCAGCAGCTTTGCGGGGGACAATGAGCAGTTCTTC. This encodes CASSFAGDNEQFF.

The rearrangement joins TRBV20-1 to TRBJ1-2, with TRBD1 as a possible D gene (6 bases). The V end was cut by 2 bases, the J end by 8 bases, with 15 bases between. The CDR3 has 13 residues. Germline V CDR1 and CDR2: DFQATT, SNEGSKA (reference sequence). The CDR3 nucleotides are TGCAGTGCTAGATCCCCGGGGGCGCAGGGCTACACCTTC. Translated: CSARSPGAQGYTF.

This clonotype turned up a few times. V usage is TRBV5-1 and J usage is TRBJ2-2; TRBD2 might be the D (5 bases). Germline CDR1 and CDR2: SGHRS and YFSETQ. V shed 4 bases and J shed 4 bases, with 11 bases lying between them. The CDR3 is 14 amino acids. This CDR3 is CASSLSRGTGELFF. CDR3 DNA sequence: TGCGCCAGCAGCCTATCTCGGGGCACCGGGGAGCTGTTTTTT.

This clonotype was seen many times. The chain recombines TRBV20-1 with TRBJ1-5; D gene ambiguous. CDR1 is DFQATT and CDR2 is SNEGSKA in the germline V gene (reference sequence). V was shortened by 0 bases and J by 6 bases, with 9 bases between the two germline ends. The CDR3 is 13 amino acids. The CDR3 loop is CSAREHSGQPQHF. The CDR3 DNA follows: TGCAGTGCTAGAGAGCATAGCGGTCAGCCCCAGCATTTT.

This clonotype was counted a few times. The V and J genes are TRBV24-1 and TRBJ1-2; D not resolved. CDR3 length equals 14 residues. Trimming cost V 3 bases and J 4 bases, with 11 bases left between them. Germline values: CDR1 KGHDR, CDR2 SFDVKD. The CDR3 here is CATSDTGQAYGYTF. The CDR3 DNA sequence: TGTGCCACCAGTGATACCGGCCAGGCCTATGGCTACACCTTC.

Notes on this clonotype: It may be a read error: a sequence one base away is much more abundant. This rearrangement joins TRBV30 to TRBJ2-2; weak D call: TRBD2 (6 bases). CDR3 size: 15 residues. V was clipped by 6 bases and J by 3 bases, with 17 bases between them. Germline V gives CDR1 GTSNPN, CDR2 SVGIG (reference sequence). CDR3 nucleotides: TGTGCCTGTAGAGTGAGGAGGGTTTACACCGGGGAGCTGTTTTTT. Its protein product is CACRVRRVYTGELFF.

The chain combines TRBV5-5 with TRBJ1-3; 9 bases are a match to TRBD1. The CDR3 runs to 19 residues. Germline CDR1 and CDR2: SGHKS and YYEKEE (reference sequence). V lost 0 bases, J lost 0 bases, and 10 bases stayed unmatched. CDR3 sequence reads: CASSLVLGQGRLSGNTIYF. DNA of the CDR3: TGTGCCAGCAGCTTGGTCCTTGGACAGGGGCGACTCTCTGGAAACACCATATATTTT.

This clonotype was counted a few times. The rearrangement uses TRBV29-1 and TRBJ1-2; 7 bases agree with TRBD1. This CDR3 has 14 residues. Germline V gene data show CDR1 as SQVTM and CDR2 as ANQGSEA. With V trimmed by 6 bases and J by 2 bases, 9 bases remained unmatched. The CDR3 region has the DNA TGCAGCGTCGTACCCTCGGGACAGAACTATGGCTACACCTTC. It translates to CSVVPSGQNYGYTF.

This chain uses TRBV10-3 with TRBJ2-3, with D perhaps TRBD2 (5 bases). Germline V gene lookup returns CDR1 ENHRY and CDR2 SYGVKD. Trimming pared 8 bases from V and 3 bases from J, leaving 9 bases between. The CDR3 length is 12 residues. The DNA of the CDR3 is TGTGCCATCGAAGGCGGGACAGATACGCAGTATTTT. It specifies CAIEGGTDTQYF.

This clonotype has more than one count but fewer than ten. V is TRBV4-3 and J is TRBJ2-3; weak D call: TRBD2 (6 bases). The V and J ends lost 3 bases and 3 bases respectively, with 10 bases between them. CDR3 length: 14 amino acids. Germline V CDR1 and CDR2: LGHNA, YSLEER. CDR3 protein: CASSQGLKTDTQYF. CDR3 coding DNA: TGCGCCAGCAGCCAGGGACTGAAGACAGATACGCAGTATTTT.

V gene TRBV29-1 combines with J gene TRBJ1-1; tentative D call: TRBD1 (6 bases). The germline V gene has CDR1 SQVTM and CDR2 ANQGSEA. V was pared by 5 bases and J by 7 bases, with 11 bases between. The CDR3 spans 11 residues. CDR3 residues: CSVLRGSEAFF. The DNA for the CDR3 is TGCAGCGTTTTGAGGGGGAGTGAAGCTTTCTTT.